This paragraph reports one T cell receptor beta chain. The antigen is not known. Measured with immunoSEQ multiplex PCR; TCRdb has only the in-frame clones, and not every one. Here the sample spans around 380,000 clones, approximately 86% being singletons. This sample is drawn from a study of Ad26.COV2.S vaccination and SARS-CoV-2 variants. Findings and limits, study-wide: Recipients of either vaccine or placebo displayed similar breadth of non-spike TCRs.

CDR1 KGHSH and CDR2 LQKENI come from the germline V gene. The CDR3 is made up of 15 amino acids. Trimming removed 2 bases from V and 1 base from J, with 11 bases in between. This sample's treatment: roughly 19 received Ad26.COV2.S at low or high dose, single or two shots; 5 received placebo; per-sample allocation not given. Sample collection was performed on day 63 after the first vaccine or placebo injection. The sequences come from peripheral blood, collected in a trial of Ad26.COV2.S vaccine versus placebo. The chain recombines TRBV18 with TRBJ1-1; unclear D gene. The receptor's source is a person aged 18-65 years who received the Ad26.COV2.S COVID-19 vaccine or a placebo. In DNA form, the CDR3 reads TGTGCCAGCTCACCAAGGGTAGCGGAGAACACTGAAGCTTTCTTT. Protein: CASSPRVAENTEAFF.